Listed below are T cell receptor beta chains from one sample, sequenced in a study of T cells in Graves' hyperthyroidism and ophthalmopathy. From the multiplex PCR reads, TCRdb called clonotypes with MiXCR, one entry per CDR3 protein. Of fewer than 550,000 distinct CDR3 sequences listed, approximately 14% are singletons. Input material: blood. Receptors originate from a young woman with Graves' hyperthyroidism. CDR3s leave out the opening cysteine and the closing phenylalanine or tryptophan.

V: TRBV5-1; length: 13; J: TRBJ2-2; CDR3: ASSLVAGGTGELF
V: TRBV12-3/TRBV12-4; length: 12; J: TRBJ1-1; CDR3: ASSFSLTNTEAF
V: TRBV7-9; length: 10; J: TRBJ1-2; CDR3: ASSLSDYGYT
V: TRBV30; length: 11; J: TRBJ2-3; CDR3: AFEKGHTDTQY
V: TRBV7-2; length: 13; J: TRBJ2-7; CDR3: ASRYFLAGVYEQY
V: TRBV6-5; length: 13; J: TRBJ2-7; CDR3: ASSYSGQGFYEQY
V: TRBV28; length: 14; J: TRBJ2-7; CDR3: ASEGLAGGSGYEQY
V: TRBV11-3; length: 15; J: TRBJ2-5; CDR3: ASSPGLAGVILETQY
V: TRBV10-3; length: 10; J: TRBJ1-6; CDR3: AIRDPNSPLH
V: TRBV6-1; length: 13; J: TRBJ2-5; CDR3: ASSEWSGEQETQY
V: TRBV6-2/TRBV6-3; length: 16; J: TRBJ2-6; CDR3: ASSYSIWQGSGANVLT
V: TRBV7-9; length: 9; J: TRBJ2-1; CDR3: ASSTESEQF